Listed below are T cell receptor beta chains from one sample, sequenced in a study of beta chain features in type 1 diabetes. Sequencing used immunoSEQ multiplex PCR; TCRdb keeps in-frame clones, though not all of them. The sample carries a few hundred thousand clones, over 12% recorded once. The source material was naive CD4+ T cells from blood. The receptors derive from a woman aged 18-29 years in good health. CDR3s include the opening cysteine and the closing phenylalanine or tryptophan. The D gene is left open where the match is weak. Not every row has a clone size; where given, it reads once, few, many or a size class.

d_call: TRBD2
clone_size: .
j_call: TRBJ2-5
v_call: TRBV7-6
cdr3_aa: CASSPGLAAQETQYF
cdr3_nt: TGTGCCAGCAGCCCTGGACTAGCGGCCCAAGAGACCCAGTACTTC

d_call: TRBD2
clone_size: few
j_call: TRBJ2-7
v_call: TRBV18
cdr3_aa: CASSPPVALKREKYEQYF
cdr3_nt: TGTGCCAGCTCACCACCGGTGGCGTTAAAGCGGGAGAAGTACGAGCAGTACTTC

d_call: TRBD1
clone_size: few
j_call: TRBJ2-7
v_call: TRBV6-5
cdr3_aa: CASSYSSQGAYEQYF
cdr3_nt: TGTGCCAGCAGTTACTCTTCCCAGGGGGCCTACGAGCAGTACTTC

d_call: TRBD1
clone_size: .
j_call: TRBJ1-4
v_call: TRBV5-1
cdr3_aa: CASSLSGQGEKLFF
cdr3_nt: TGCGCCAGCAGCTTATCGGGACAGGGTGAAAAACTGTTTTTT

d_call: .
clone_size: few
j_call: TRBJ2-7
v_call: TRBV6-5
cdr3_aa: CASSYSRASHEQYF
cdr3_nt: TGTGCCAGCAGTTACTCTAGGGCTAGCCACGAGCAGTACTTC

d_call: TRBD1
clone_size: .
j_call: TRBJ1-5
v_call: TRBV5-6
cdr3_aa: CASSPRTGPNQPQHF
cdr3_nt: TGTGCCAGCAGCCCTAGGACAGGGCCCAATCAGCCCCAGCATTTT

d_call: .
clone_size: few
j_call: TRBJ2-5
v_call: TRBV7-9
cdr3_aa: CASSSGNQETQYF
cdr3_nt: TGTGCCAGCAGCTCCGGGAACCAAGAGACCCAGTACTTC

d_call: .
clone_size: few
j_call: TRBJ1-1
v_call: TRBV15
cdr3_aa: CATSRGEGSGFGTEAFF
cdr3_nt: TGTGCCACCAGCAGAGGAGAGGGAAGCGGGTTCGGGACTGAAGCTTTCTTT

d_call: .
clone_size: few
j_call: TRBJ2-1
v_call: TRBV29-1
cdr3_aa: CSVTGFHEQFF
cdr3_nt: TGCAGCGTAACAGGGTTTCATGAGCAGTTCTTC

d_call: TRBD2
clone_size: .
j_call: TRBJ2-1
v_call: TRBV6-5
cdr3_aa: CASSKSGRGYNEQFF
cdr3_nt: TGTGCCAGCAGTAAGAGCGGGAGGGGTTACAATGAGCAGTTCTTC

d_call: .
clone_size: .
j_call: TRBJ2-7
v_call: TRBV19
cdr3_aa: CASSLRSGEQYF
cdr3_nt: TGTGCCAGTAGTCTAAGGTCGGGCGAGCAGTACTTC

d_call: TRBD2
clone_size: .
j_call: TRBJ2-3
v_call: TRBV30
cdr3_aa: CAWNSLGTSGATDTQYF
cdr3_nt: TGTGCCTGGAACTCCCTGGGGACTAGCGGTGCCACAGATACGCAGTATTTT

d_call: TRBD1
clone_size: few
j_call: TRBJ2-1
v_call: TRBV7-8
cdr3_aa: CASSSRTGGLYNEQFF
cdr3_nt: TGTGCCAGCAGCTCACGGACAGGGGGCTTATACAATGAGCAGTTCTTC

d_call: .
clone_size: few
j_call: TRBJ2-1
v_call: TRBV15
cdr3_aa: CATSRLRDYNEQFF
cdr3_nt: TGTGCCACCAGCAGACTCCGGGATTACAATGAGCAGTTCTTC

d_call: TRBD2
clone_size: .
j_call: TRBJ2-7
v_call: TRBV2
cdr3_aa: CASSPGLAGGSSYEQYF
cdr3_nt: TGTGCCAGCAGCCCGGGACTAGCGGGAGGAAGCTCCTACGAGCAGTACTTC

d_call: .
clone_size: few
j_call: TRBJ1-5
v_call: TRBV19
cdr3_aa: CASIPSGQVSRQPQHF
cdr3_nt: TGTGCCAGTATTCCATCGGGACAAGTAAGTCGTCAGCCCCAGCATTTT

d_call: TRBD2
clone_size: .
j_call: TRBJ2-3
v_call: TRBV5-1
cdr3_aa: CASSSLGAGEFTDTQYF
cdr3_nt: TGCGCCAGCAGCTCGCTTGGGGCGGGAGAGTTCACAGATACGCAGTATTTT

d_call: TRBD1
clone_size: few
j_call: TRBJ2-3
v_call: TRBV10-3
cdr3_aa: CAIRFTGQGGGTQYF
cdr3_nt: TGTGCCATCAGATTTACGGGACAGGGAGGGGGTACGCAGTATTTT

d_call: .
clone_size: .
j_call: TRBJ2-6
v_call: TRBV18
cdr3_aa: CASSPPGQLSSGANVLTF
cdr3_nt: TGTGCCAGCTCACCACCCGGACAGCTAAGCTCTGGGGCCAACGTCCTGACTTTC

d_call: TRBD2
clone_size: .
j_call: TRBJ2-7
v_call: TRBV19
cdr3_aa: CASSGTPYEQYF
cdr3_nt: TGTGCCAGCAGCGGGACCCCCTACGAGCAGTACTTC

d_call: .
clone_size: few
j_call: TRBJ2-1
v_call: TRBV29-1
cdr3_aa: CSVRLPMAGEQFF
cdr3_nt: TGCAGCGTTAGACTTCCTATGGCCGGCGAGCAGTTCTTC

d_call: TRBD2
clone_size: .
j_call: TRBJ2-7
v_call: TRBV18
cdr3_aa: CASSPGLAGVQASREQYF
cdr3_nt: TGTGCCAGCTCACCCGGACTAGCGGGAGTTCAGGCGAGTCGCGAGCAGTACTTC

d_call: TRBD1
clone_size: few
j_call: TRBJ2-4
v_call: TRBV5-1
cdr3_aa: CASSLDGTGNIQYF
cdr3_nt: TGCGCCAGCAGCTTAGACGGGACAGGGAACATTCAGTACTTC

d_call: .
clone_size: .
j_call: TRBJ2-5
v_call: TRBV28
cdr3_aa: CASSSQGPLQQETQYF
cdr3_nt: TGTGCCAGCAGTTCTCAGGGCCCCCTTCAACAAGAGACCCAGTACTTC

d_call: TRBD1
clone_size: few
j_call: TRBJ2-2
v_call: TRBV4-1
cdr3_aa: CASSQQTGGTGELFF
cdr3_nt: TGCGCCAGCAGCCAGCAGACAGGGGGAACCGGGGAGCTGTTTTTT

d_call: .
clone_size: few
j_call: TRBJ2-1
v_call: TRBV4-1
cdr3_aa: CASSPPDFYNEQFF
cdr3_nt: TGCGCCAGCAGCCCCCCGGACTTTTACAATGAGCAGTTCTTC

d_call: .
clone_size: .
j_call: TRBJ1-2
v_call: TRBV6-5
cdr3_aa: CASSYAGAEGYTF
cdr3_nt: TGTGCCAGCAGTTACGCAGGGGCGGAGGGCTACACCTTC

d_call: .
clone_size: few
j_call: TRBJ2-7
v_call: TRBV4-3
cdr3_aa: CASSPDNRVGGLYEQYF
cdr3_nt: TGCGCCAGCAGCCCAGATAACAGGGTTGGGGGCCTCTACGAGCAGTACTTC

d_call: TRBD2
clone_size: few
j_call: TRBJ2-3
v_call: TRBV30
cdr3_aa: CAWSVAGGTDTQYF
cdr3_nt: TGTGCCTGGAGTGTAGCGGGGGGCACAGATACGCAGTATTTT

d_call: .
clone_size: few
j_call: TRBJ2-3
v_call: TRBV5-6
cdr3_aa: CASRSLGGGTDTQYF
cdr3_nt: TGTGCCAGCAGATCTCTCGGGGGTGGTACAGATACGCAGTATTTT

d_call: TRBD1
clone_size: .
j_call: TRBJ1-5
v_call: TRBV29-1
cdr3_aa: CSVAGTGDQPQHF
cdr3_nt: TGCAGCGTTGCCGGGACAGGGGATCAGCCCCAGCATTTT

d_call: .
clone_size: few
j_call: TRBJ2-6
v_call: TRBV7-2
cdr3_aa: CASSLVVTPSGANVLTF
cdr3_nt: TGTGCCAGCAGCTTAGTCGTGACACCCTCTGGGGCCAACGTCCTGACTTTC

d_call: TRBD2
clone_size: few
j_call: TRBJ2-1
v_call: TRBV25-1
cdr3_aa: CASSSSLAGGFLYNEQFF
cdr3_nt: TGTGCCAGCAGTTCGTCCTTAGCGGGAGGTTTTCTCTACAATGAGCAGTTCTTC

d_call: .
clone_size: .
j_call: TRBJ1-4
v_call: TRBV29-1
cdr3_aa: CSVEDRLQGNEKLFF
cdr3_nt: TGCAGCGTTGAAGATCGGCTGCAGGGTAATGAAAAACTGTTTTTT

d_call: TRBD1
clone_size: few
j_call: TRBJ2-7
v_call: TRBV29-1
cdr3_aa: CSVDRDRGTGEQYF
cdr3_nt: TGCAGCGTTGACCGGGACAGGGGAACGGGCGAGCAGTACTTC

d_call: .
clone_size: .
j_call: TRBJ2-3
v_call: TRBV30
cdr3_aa: CAWSVKGGGGADTQYF
cdr3_nt: TGTGCCTGGAGTGTAAAAGGCGGGGGCGGTGCAGATACGCAGTATTTT

d_call: TRBD1
clone_size: .
j_call: TRBJ1-5
v_call: TRBV2
cdr3_aa: CASRGTGLGNQPQHF
cdr3_nt: TGTGCCAGCAGGGGGACAGGGTTGGGCAATCAGCCCCAGCATTTT

d_call: .
clone_size: .
j_call: TRBJ2-7
v_call: TRBV9
cdr3_aa: CASSVEAGDSYEQYF
cdr3_nt: TGTGCCAGCAGCGTAGAGGCCGGAGACTCCTACGAGCAGTACTTC

d_call: .
clone_size: .
j_call: TRBJ2-1
v_call: TRBV7-2
cdr3_aa: CASRAVIGAGNEQFF
cdr3_nt: TGTGCCAGCAGGGCGGTGATCGGGGCGGGAAATGAGCAGTTCTTC

d_call: .
clone_size: few
j_call: TRBJ1-1
v_call: TRBV30
cdr3_aa: CAWSGGLTLGAFF
cdr3_nt: TGTGCCTGGAGTGGCGGACTTACTTTAGGGGCTTTCTTT

d_call: .
clone_size: .
j_call: TRBJ2-7
v_call: TRBV29-1
cdr3_aa: CSVKLMTPGEQYF
cdr3_nt: TGCAGCGTTAAATTGATGACGCCCGGGGAGCAGTACTTC

d_call: .
clone_size: few
j_call: TRBJ1-2
v_call: TRBV29-1
cdr3_aa: CSVEVVTLPAGVNYGYTF
cdr3_nt: TGCAGCGTTGAAGTGGTCACCTTACCCGCGGGGGTAAACTATGGCTACACCTTC

d_call: .
clone_size: .
j_call: TRBJ2-1
v_call: TRBV18
cdr3_aa: CASSPPGSYNEQFF
cdr3_nt: TGTGCCAGCTCACCGCCGGGGTCCTACAATGAGCAGTTCTTC

d_call: .
clone_size: few
j_call: TRBJ2-3
v_call: TRBV7-7
cdr3_aa: CASSLSQGPTDTQYF
cdr3_nt: TGTGCCAGCAGCTTAAGTCAGGGGCCCACAGATACGCAGTATTTT

d_call: .
clone_size: few
j_call: TRBJ2-7
v_call: TRBV19
cdr3_aa: CASSSRHDPYEQYF
cdr3_nt: TGTGCCAGTAGTTCGAGGCACGACCCCTACGAGCAGTACTTC

d_call: TRBD2
clone_size: few
j_call: TRBJ2-5
v_call: TRBV5-1
cdr3_aa: CASSLGLAGQETQYF
cdr3_nt: TGCGCCAGCAGCTTGGGACTAGCGGGACAAGAGACCCAGTACTTC

d_call: .
clone_size: .
j_call: TRBJ1-5
v_call: TRBV7-9
cdr3_aa: CASSFGRDSNQPQHF
cdr3_nt: TGTGCCAGCAGCTTTGGCAGGGATAGCAATCAGCCCCAGCATTTT

d_call: .
clone_size: few
j_call: TRBJ1-5
v_call: TRBV27
cdr3_aa: CASSLESRGDFGNQPQHF
cdr3_nt: TGTGCCAGCAGTTTAGAATCTCGGGGAGACTTTGGCAATCAGCCCCAGCATTTT

d_call: .
clone_size: few
j_call: TRBJ2-3
v_call: TRBV5-1
cdr3_aa: CASSHGQSTDTQYF
cdr3_nt: TGCGCCAGCAGCCATGGACAGAGCACAGATACGCAGTATTTT

d_call: .
clone_size: .
j_call: TRBJ2-2
v_call: TRBV4-3
cdr3_aa: CASSHLAEANTGELFF
cdr3_nt: TGCGCCAGCAGCCATTTAGCTGAGGCAAACACCGGGGAGCTGTTTTTT

d_call: TRBD2
clone_size: few
j_call: TRBJ2-7
v_call: TRBV9
cdr3_aa: CASATDGTNYEQYF
cdr3_nt: TGTGCCAGCGCCACTGATGGGACTAACTACGAGCAGTACTTC

d_call: .
clone_size: .
j_call: TRBJ2-7
v_call: TRBV7-2
cdr3_aa: CASRRGGSSYEQYF
cdr3_nt: TGTGCCAGCAGGCGCGGGGGCAGCTCCTACGAGCAGTACTTC

d_call: .
clone_size: .
j_call: TRBJ1-1
v_call: TRBV13
cdr3_aa: CASSLKSIAWGHTEAFF
cdr3_nt: TGTGCCAGCAGCTTAAAATCCATCGCTTGGGGGCACACTGAAGCTTTCTTT

d_call: TRBD1
clone_size: few
j_call: TRBJ1-1
v_call: TRBV18
cdr3_aa: CASSPPGTGYAEAFF
cdr3_nt: TGTGCCAGCTCACCACCAGGGACAGGGTACGCTGAAGCTTTCTTT

d_call: TRBD1
clone_size: few
j_call: TRBJ2-1
v_call: TRBV19
cdr3_aa: CASRSGTGWNEQFF
cdr3_nt: TGTGCCAGTCGTTCCGGGACAGGGTGGAATGAGCAGTTCTTC

d_call: .
clone_size: few
j_call: TRBJ1-1
v_call: TRBV30
cdr3_aa: CAWSVGGRGAFF
cdr3_nt: TGTGCCTGGAGTGTGGGAGGGAGGGGAGCTTTCTTT

d_call: TRBD1
clone_size: .
j_call: TRBJ2-5
v_call: TRBV11-1
cdr3_aa: CASSLFSYRGGETQYF
cdr3_nt: TGTGCCAGCAGCTTATTCTCTTACAGGGGTGGTGAGACCCAGTACTTC